These 20 T cell receptor beta chains were all obtained from the same sample, sequenced in a study of cytomegalovirus exposure and HLA in healthy donors. Using immunoSEQ multiplex PCR, the repertoire was profiled, and TCRdb retains in-frame clones only, with some absent. Among 55,000 to 75,000 clones listed, less than 96% were seen once. Sequencing was done on a sample of PBMCs. The receptors come from a woman in her late teens or twenties in good health and CMV-seronegative.

The J gene is TRBJ2-7, the V gene TRBV28; 15 nucleotides align to TRBD2. V dropped 6 bases and J dropped 3; count of bases not matched to a gene: 15. Germline CDR1 and CDR2: MDHEN and SYDVKM. The CDR3 covers 19 residues. The CDR3 coding sequence is TGTGCCAGCAGCCACGGGACTAGCGGGAGGTTGGGAGTCCTCTACGAGCAGTACTTC. This codes for CASSHGTSGRLGVLYEQYF.

The chain uses TRBV5-1 and TRBJ1-2; the match to TRBD1 covers 12 bases. V shed 4 bases and J 4 bases; nucleotides not matched to a gene: 5. The germline V gene has CDR1 SGHRS and CDR2 YFSETQ. This CDR3 comprises 15 residues. This CDR3 is CASSQGQGASYGYTF. CDR3 nucleotides: TGCGCCAGCAGCCAGGGACAGGGGGCCAGCTATGGCTACACCTTC.

This clone was detected only once. The chain has TRBV27 and TRBJ2-5; 8 bases are a match to TRBD1. The germline V gene encodes CDR1 MNHEY and CDR2 SMNVEV (reference sequence). The CDR3 spans 15 residues. Trimming at V came to 6 bases and at J to 4 bases, leaving 10 bases not matched to a gene. The CDR3 nucleotides are TGTGCCAGCAGCCCCACCCGACAGGGGAGAGAGACCCAGTACTTC. Residues: CASSPTRQGRETQYF.

CDR3 in DNA: TGCAGTGCTCCCAGGGTCTACGAGCAGTACTTC. Residues: CSAPRVYEQYF. The chain employs TRBV20-1 and TRBJ2-7; possible D gene TRBD1, 5 bases. CDR3 length equals 11 residues. CDR1 DFQATT and CDR2 SNEGSKA come from the germline V gene (reference sequence). Trimming took 5 bases from V and 3 from J, leaving 8 bases between them.

The chain is built from TRBV19 and TRBJ2-1; 9 positions match TRBD1. This CDR3 is built from 13 residues. In germline, CDR1 is LNHDA, CDR2 SQIVND (reference sequence). The trim removed 9 bases at V and 10 bases at J, leaving 10 bases unmatched. CDR3 in amino acids: CASRDRGLGEQFF. CDR3 sequence (DNA): TGTGCCAGCCGAGACAGGGGGTTAGGGGAGCAGTTCTTC.

Only one count was recorded for this clone. This chain uses TRBV5-1 with TRBJ1-1; D call uncertain. This CDR3 is built from 13 residues. Trimming left V 4 bases short and J 4 bases short, with 11 bases between. Germline CDR1 and CDR2: SGHRS and YFSETQ. CDR3 in amino acids: CASSHSRGTEAFF. In nucleotides, the CDR3 is TGCGCCAGCAGCCATAGTCGGGGCACTGAAGCTTTCTTT.

A note on this clone: In the same sample, other DNA sequences code for this CDR3. The chain carries TRBV27 and TRBJ2-1; 9 bases fit TRBD2. Germline V gene sequence: CDR1 MNHEY, CDR2 SMNVEV (reference sequence). Trimming at V came to 7 bases and at J to 7 bases, leaving 11 bases not matched to a gene. This CDR3 has 15 residues. In DNA form, the CDR3 reads TGTGCCAGCAATCTGGGTGCGGGGGGGCGGAATGAGCAGTTCTTC. Protein product: CASNLGAGGRNEQFF.

The rearrangement uses TRBV4-3 and TRBJ2-1, with TRBD2 as a possible D gene (6 bases). The V end was cut by 1 base, the J end by 9 bases, with 16 bases between. This CDR3 has 15 residues. Germline assignment: CDR1 LGHNA and CDR2 YSLEER. CDR3 DNA sequence: TGCGCCAGCAGCCAAGCTGGACTAAGCGCGGCTGAGCAGTTCTTC. Its translation: CASSQAGLSAAEQFF.

CDR3 DNA sequence: TGTGCCAGCAGCTTCCGGTTCTCTGGAAACACCATATATTTT. Translation: CASSFRFSGNTIYF. The rearrangement links TRBV5-6 to TRBJ1-3; D not resolved. The V end was cut by 2 bases, the J end by 0 bases, with 6 bases between. Germline CDR1 SGHDT, CDR2 YYEEEE. CDR3 length equals 14 residues.

The chain uses TRBV9 and TRBJ1-2; the D gene is possibly TRBD1 (5 bases). Germline-derived CDR1 and CDR2 are SGDLS and YYNGEE. The CDR3 runs to 16 residues. The germline V and J ends were trimmed by 1 base and 4 bases, with 17 bases remaining between them. In nucleotides, the CDR3 is TGTGCCAGCAGCGTAACCGGGTCAGGGCCTTCCTATGGCTACACCTTC. It yields the protein CASSVTGSGPSYGYTF.

This clone appeared once. This chain links TRBV29-1 with TRBJ2-3; TRBD2 matches at 10 bases. Germline values: CDR1 SQVTM, CDR2 ANQGSEA. The CDR3 has 16 amino acids. The V gene end was trimmed by 8 bases and the J gene end by 5 bases; junction bases not matched to a gene: 16. CDR3 in DNA: TGCAGCACGAAGACCCCAGCGGGAGGGCCCGGAGATACGCAGTATTTT. It encodes CSTKTPAGGPGDTQYF.

The CDR3 here is CASSQEGGPLTTGELFF. The CDR3 DNA follows: TGCGCCAGCAGCCAAGAAGGGGGCCCTCTTACCACCGGGGAGCTGTTTTTT. The chain employs TRBV4-3 and TRBJ2-2, with 7 bases aligning to TRBD1. This CDR3 comprises 17 residues. V was clipped by 0 bases and J by 4 bases; unmatched bases: 8. The germline V gene encodes CDR1 LGHNA and CDR2 YSLEER.

This clone appeared a single time. This chain joins TRBV11-2 and TRBJ2-7; 9 positions match TRBD2. The V gene end was trimmed by 1 base and the J gene end by 0 bases; junction bases not matched to a gene: 4. This CDR3 region has 16 residues. Per germline, CDR1 SGHAT and CDR2 FQNNGV. The CDR3 sequence: CASSLVVRGGSYEQYF. CDR3 in DNA: TGTGCCAGCAGCTTAGTGGTGCGGGGGGGCTCCTACGAGCAGTACTTC.

This chain's CDR3 is CASSQVADTQYF. CDR3 nucleotide sequence: TGCGCCAGCAGCCAAGTCGCGGATACGCAGTATTTT. The V call is TRBV4-3, the J call TRBJ2-3, with D unresolved. V was trimmed by 1 base and J by 6 bases, leaving 5 bases between them. Germline lookup yields CDR1 LGHNA and CDR2 YSLEER. The CDR3 sequence is 12 residues long.

The CDR3 sequence is CASSLGGGGASPQETQYF. The CDR3 DNA reads TGTGCCAGCAGCTTGGGTGGCGGGGGGGCGTCACCCCAAGAGACCCAGTACTTC. The chain employs TRBV7-6 and TRBJ2-5; TRBD2 matches 9 bases. With 3 bases clipped from V and 1 base from J, the junction kept 12 bases outside the gene matches. Germline-derived CDR1 and CDR2 are SGHVS and FNYEAQ. The CDR3 has 18 residues.

The chain carries TRBV6-6 and TRBJ1-1; possible D gene TRBD1, 5 bases. The CDR3 length is 14 residues. CDR1 is MNHNY, CDR2 SVGAGI, per germline (reference sequence). V lost 2 bases and J 5 bases, leaving 12 bases between the germline ends. The CDR3 region is CASSYRAGGTEAFF. The CDR3 nucleotides read TGTGCCAGCAGTTACCGCGCCGGGGGGACTGAAGCTTTCTTT.

The chain recombines TRBV7-8 with TRBJ1-1; 7 nucleotides line up with TRBD1. Losses at the gene ends were 5 bases for V and 0 bases for J; bases not matched to a gene: 9. Germline V CDR1 and CDR2: SGHVS, FQNEAQ. The CDR3 is made up of 16 amino acids. CDR3 amino acids: CASSPRQGGMNTEAFF. The DNA for the CDR3 is TGTGCCAGCAGCCCCCGACAGGGCGGAATGAACACTGAAGCTTTCTTT.

CDR3 nucleotide sequence: TGTGCCAGCAGTTGGGGGGGGGCTGAAGCTTTCTTT. Translation gives CASSWGGAEAFF. V is TRBV6-5 and J is TRBJ1-1; D possibly corresponds to TRBD1 (5 bases). The CDR3 is 12 residues long. Deletions cut 4 bases from V and 6 bases from J, with 9 bases between. Germline V CDR1 and CDR2: MNHEY, SVGAGI.

V usage is TRBV7-2 and J usage is TRBJ2-3, with 14 positions matching TRBD2. V lost 3 bases, J lost 3 bases, and 5 bases stayed unmatched. CDR3 length: 17 residues. Germline V gene data show CDR1 as SGHTA and CDR2 as FQGNSA. The CDR3 bases are TGTGCCAGCAGCTTCCGACTAGCGGGAGGGCCGACAGATACGCAGTATTTT. Amino acids: CASSFRLAGGPTDTQYF.

The rearrangement uses TRBV19 and TRBJ1-2, with TRBD1 matching 7 bases. The CDR3 is 15 amino acids. CDR1 is LNHDA and CDR2 is SQIVND in the germline V gene (reference sequence). The ends lost 8 bases at V and 3 bases at J; junction bases unmatched: 12. DNA of the CDR3: TGTGCCAGTTTCGGCGAGGACAGGCCCGACTATGGCTACACCTTC. Translating gives CASFGEDRPDYGYTF.